Listed below are T cell receptor beta chains from one sample, sequenced in a study of technical replicates of blood from a handful of donors. Only in-frame clones appear in the TCRdb table, and some are missing; sequencing was by immunoSEQ multiplex PCR. The sample holds roughly 64,000 clones; 65% to 90% are singletons and the top ten take about 4.9%. Sequenced: PBMCs. The receptors were sampled from a human donor in good health. Some clones in this sample may be carry-over from other donors' samples. Both conserved end residues are part of each CDR3. The order of the fields is J gene, clone size, V gene, D gene, CDR3 DNA, CDR3 protein. D genes are given only for firm matches. Size is stated for part of the rows, as once, few or many counts, or as a class when the clone is expanded.

>TRBJ2-7|NA|TRBV30|TRBD2
TGTGCCTGGAGTAGACTAGCGGGACGCTACGAGCAGTACTTC
CAWSRLAGRYEQYF
>TRBJ2-3|NA|TRBV11-3|NA
TGTGCCAGCTCAGGGCGCGCAGATACGCAGTATTTT
CASSGRADTQYF
>TRBJ2-1|NA|TRBV6-1|TRBD2
TGTGCCAGCAGCCAGACTAGCCTGTACAATGAGCAGTTCTTC
CASSQTSLYNEQFF
>TRBJ2-1|NA|TRBV7-2|TRBD2
TGTGCCAGCAGCCCCCAAGCGGGGGGGCCGAATGAGCAGTTCTTC
CASSPQAGGPNEQFF
>TRBJ2-2|NA|TRBV2|TRBD2
TGTGCCAGCAGAAAGGGGCTAGCGGGGAGCCCAGGGACCGGGGAGCTGTTTTTT
CASRKGLAGSPGTGELFF
>TRBJ2-1|NA|TRBV27|TRBD1
TGTGCCAGCAGTCCCCGGGATCTAGGAACCAGGGGGGAGCAGTTCTTC
CASSPRDLGTRGEQFF
>TRBJ1-2|NA|TRBV19|TRBD1
TGTGCCAGTAGTAGACAGGGAACGGGCAGTGGCTACACCTTC
CASSRQGTGSGYTF
>TRBJ2-5|NA|TRBV2|TRBD1
TGTGCCAGCCTGGACAGGGGGCCGGGTCAAGAGACCCAGTACTTC
CASLDRGPGQETQYF
>TRBJ2-7|NA|TRBV15|NA
TGTGCCACCAGCACCCCAGTGGCAGGGGACCACGAGCAGTACTTC
CATSTPVAGDHEQYF
>TRBJ2-1|NA|TRBV2|NA
TGTGCCAGCACCCCGGACAATGAGCAGTTCTTC
CASTPDNEQFF
>TRBJ2-5|NA|TRBV4-1|TRBD2
TGCGCCAGCAGCCAACAGGGGCTAGCGGGACAAGAGACCCAGTACTTC
CASSQQGLAGQETQYF
>TRBJ2-7|NA|TRBV29-1|TRBD1
TGCAGCGTTTCCGGGACAGGGGATTCCTACGAGCAGTACTTC
CSVSGTGDSYEQYF
>TRBJ1-1|NA|TRBV29-1|TRBD1
TGCAGCGCCAAAACCCCGGGACAGATGAACACTGAAGCTTTCTTT
CSAKTPGQMNTEAFF
>TRBJ1-5|NA|TRBV6-6|NA
TGTGCCAGCAGTTACTCGACCAGGCTAAATCAGCCCCAGCATTTT
CASSYSTRLNQPQHF
>TRBJ2-2|NA|TRBV29-1|TRBD1
TGCAGCGTCCTTCCGACAGGGGGTGAGACCGGGGAGCTGTTTTTT
CSVLPTGGETGELFF
>TRBJ2-7|few|TRBV14|NA
TGTGCCAGCAGCCAAGTTGTTCCAGGGCGAGCCTACGAGCAGTACTTC
CASSQVVPGRAYEQYF
>TRBJ2-7|once|TRBV2|NA
TGTGCCAGCAGTGGAGGTGGCCTAAGCGAGCAGTACTTC
CASSGGGLSEQYF
>TRBJ2-2|NA|TRBV19|TRBD1
TGTGCCAGTAGTCACAGGGGGTCTAGAGCCGGGGAGCTGTTTTTT
CASSHRGSRAGELFF
>TRBJ2-7|NA|TRBV14|NA
TGTGCCAGCAGCCAAGACGTCAGCCCAGGGTTCTCCTACGAGCAGTACTTC
CASSQDVSPGFSYEQYF
>TRBJ2-3|NA|TRBV5-4|TRBD2
TGTGCCAGCAGCTCAGGTGGTAGCGGGAGTGGGACGGCAGATACGCAGTATTTT
CASSSGGSGSGTADTQYF
>TRBJ1-1|NA|TRBV27|TRBD1
TGTGCCAGCAGTTTCTCACGGATGGGACAGGGAGACGCTGAAGCTTTCTTT
CASSFSRMGQGDAEAFF
>TRBJ2-5|NA|TRBV5-6|NA
TGTGCCAGCAGCCTGGTGGGCGAGTACCAAGAGACCCAGTACTTC
CASSLVGEYQETQYF
>TRBJ2-3|NA|TRBV7-2|NA
TGTGCCAGCAGCTTTGACTATGCCCCCGAGGATTTT
CASSFDYAPEDF
>TRBJ2-2|NA|TRBV10-1|TRBD1
TGCGCCAGGAGTGTAGTGGGACAGGGTGACACCGGGGAGCTGTTTTTT
CARSVVGQGDTGELFF
>TRBJ1-6|NA|TRBV27|TRBD1
TGTGCCAGCACTTCCGCGAGGACAGGGGGAAATTCACCCCTCCACTTT
CASTSARTGGNSPLHF
>TRBJ2-3|NA|TRBV7-7|TRBD2
TGTGCCAGCAGCCCGGGACTAGCGGGGAGGAACACAGATACGCAGTATTTT
CASSPGLAGRNTDTQYF
>TRBJ1-2|NA|TRBV4-3|NA
TGCGCCAGCAGCCAGGAGACAGGACTTAACTATGGCTACACCTTC
CASSQETGLNYGYTF
>TRBJ2-1|once|TRBV4-2|NA
TGTGCCAGCAGCCAACGGGATGCTAGTGCTTCCCATGAGCAGTTCTTC
CASSQRDASASHEQFF
>TRBJ2-2|NA|TRBV27|NA
TGTGCCAGCAGTTTACTCGTAAGGGGTGGCACCGGGGAGCTGTTTTTT
CASSLLVRGGTGELFF
>TRBJ2-4|NA|TRBV11-3|TRBD2
TGTGCCAGCAGCACACGGACTAGCGGGAGTGTCAAAAACATTCAGTACTTC
CASSTRTSGSVKNIQYF
>TRBJ2-7|NA|TRBV7-6|TRBD1
TGTGCCAGCAGCCCTTTCCCGGGACAGCAAACCTACGAGCAGTACTTC
CASSPFPGQQTYEQYF
>TRBJ1-2|NA|TRBV7-6|TRBD1
TGTGCCAGCAGCTTAGGTGTCAGGGGGACGAGCTACACCTTC
CASSLGVRGTSYTF
>TRBJ1-6|NA|TRBV4-3|NA
TGCGCCAGCAGCCAAGTGGCAAGCGGGTCTTCACCCCTCCACTTT
CASSQVASGSSPLHF
>TRBJ2-5|NA|TRBV7-8|TRBD2
TGTGCCAGCAGCAAAACTCCGGGACTAGCGGGGGGACAAGAGACCCAGTACTTC
CASSKTPGLAGGQETQYF
>TRBJ2-7|NA|TRBV14|TRBD1
TGTGCCAGCAGCCTAAGGACAGGGACCTACGAGCAGTACTTC
CASSLRTGTYEQYF
>TRBJ2-5|NA|TRBV4-2|NA
TGTGCCAGCAGCCAAGACGCATGGGGGGTGGAGACCCAGTACTTC
CASSQDAWGVETQYF
>TRBJ2-3|NA|TRBV29-1|TRBD2
TGCAGCGTTTCTGGACTAGCGGGGGGGATATCATACACAGATACGCAGTATTTT
CSVSGLAGGISYTDTQYF
>TRBJ1-3|NA|TRBV18|TRBD1
TGTGCCAGCTCACCCAACGAAGGGGGCCCTGGAAACACCATATATTTT
CASSPNEGGPGNTIYF
>TRBJ2-5|NA|TRBV29-1|TRBD1
TGCAGCGTTATACAGGGGTCGGGGGAGACCCAGTACTTC
CSVIQGSGETQYF
>TRBJ2-7|NA|TRBV27|TRBD2
TGTGCCAGCAGTTTATTGGGGGGGGGTAACGAGCAGTACTTC
CASSLLGGGNEQYF
>TRBJ2-3|NA|TRBV6-1|TRBD2
TGTGCCAGCAGACAAGCGGGGTCCACAGATACGCAGTATTTT
CASRQAGSTDTQYF
>TRBJ1-5|NA|TRBV4-1|TRBD1
TGCGCCAGCAGACCGACAGGGGGGAGCAATCAGCCCCAGCATTTT
CASRPTGGSNQPQHF
>TRBJ2-7|NA|TRBV7-8|TRBD1
TGTGCCAGCAGTCCGACAGGGGGCCGCTACGAGCAGTACTTC
CASSPTGGRYEQYF
>TRBJ2-5|NA|TRBV10-3|TRBD1
TGTGCCATCAAGCTGGGACAGGGGGAACAAGAGACCCAGTACTTC
CAIKLGQGEQETQYF
>TRBJ2-2|NA|TRBV15|TRBD1
TGTGCCACCAGCAGAGCCGGGACAGGGACCGGGGAGCTGTTTTTT
CATSRAGTGTGELFF
>TRBJ2-2|NA|TRBV7-2|NA
TGTGCCAGCAGCTTAGGGGTAGCGAGGAACACCGGGGAGCTGTTTTTT
CASSLGVARNTGELFF
>TRBJ2-3|NA|TRBV4-3|TRBD1
TGCGCCAGCAGCCAAGGGACAGGGAGTGCAGATACGCAGTATTTT
CASSQGTGSADTQYF
>TRBJ2-5|NA|TRBV6-6|NA
TGTGCCAGCAGACTACAACAGGCCTCCGAGACCCAGTACTTC
CASRLQQASETQYF
>TRBJ2-7|NA|TRBV5-5|TRBD1
TGTGCCAGCAGCTTAAACCCAGGGGGTCCTTACGAGCAGTACTTC
CASSLNPGGPYEQYF
>TRBJ2-3|NA|TRBV2|TRBD2
TGTGCCAGCAGTGAGGTTGGGGGGGGCACAGATACGCAGTATTTT
CASSEVGGGTDTQYF
>TRBJ2-7|NA|TRBV4-3|NA
TGCGCCAGCAGCCAAGGACGGGGGGCAGAGCAGTACTTC
CASSQGRGAEQYF
>TRBJ2-5|NA|TRBV5-6|TRBD1
TGTGCCAGCAGCTTGGTTTTGACAGGGATCGAGGAGACCCAGTACTTC
CASSLVLTGIEETQYF
>TRBJ1-2|NA|TRBV6-1|NA
TGTGCCAGCAGTGAAGCGGGGCTTTGGGGCTACACCTTC
CASSEAGLWGYTF
>TRBJ2-7|NA|TRBV19|NA
TGTGCCAGTAGTAGGACAGTAACCTACGAGCAGTACTTC
CASSRTVTYEQYF
>TRBJ1-6|NA|TRBV4-2|NA
TGTGCCAGCAGCCAGGAAGGACAGAGAGATAATTCACCCCTCCACTTT
CASSQEGQRDNSPLHF
>TRBJ2-7|NA|TRBV10-3|NA
TGTGCCATCAGTGATCCCGACAGGTTCAACGAGCAGTACTTC
CAISDPDRFNEQYF
>TRBJ2-2|NA|TRBV6-5|TRBD1
TGTGCCAGCAGTTACGGGCAGGGGGCGGGCGGGGAGCTGTTTTTT
CASSYGQGAGGELFF